This T cell receptor beta chain came from a study of blood T cell repertoires in COVID-19. Study at large: The United States, Italy and Spain were the sources of the acute and convalescent COVID-19 samples. PBMCs, B-cell-depleted T cells, or T cells were the source of the cDNA or gDNA that made up the material.

TCRdb's copy holds only in-frame clones and misses some; the assay was immunoSEQ multiplex PCR. Found here are hundreds of thousands of clones, roughly 90% of them singletons; the top ten hold about 1%. Participants had their cohort set by participant-reported clinical history. Per the germline V gene, CDR1 is SGHNT and CDR2 is YENEEA. The ends lost 2 bases at V and 4 bases at J; junction bases unmatched: 3. CDR3 length: 15 amino acids. The chain joins TRBV11-3 to TRBJ2-5, with TRBD2 matching over 11 bases. This clonotype was sampled from a woman in her 30s who had recovered from COVID-19. The sample consisted of PBMCs or T cells enriched from blood (not recorded which). CDR3 residues: CASSLLAGGGETQYF. CDR3 sequence (DNA): TGTGCCAGCAGCTTACTAGCGGGGGGAGGAGAGACCCAGTACTTC. The full variable domain, its missing parts supplied by reference TRBV11-3 and TRBJ2-5, is EAGVVQSPRYKIIEKKQPVAFWCNPISGHNTLYWYLQNLGQGPELLIRYENEEAVDDSQLPKDRFSAERLKGVDSTLKIQPAELGDSAVYLCASSLLAGGGETQYFGPGTRLLVL.